The TCR beta chain described here comes from a study of CD8 T cells in Susac syndrome. This clonotype has only one observation. V lost 6 bases, J lost 4 bases, and 5 bases stayed unmatched. There are 13 residues in the CDR3. Germline V lookup: CDR1 MDHEN, CDR2 SYDVKM. RNA amounts of about 0.45 to 1 ug underwent reverse transcription with random hexamers. Coverage of TCR beta CDR3 amplification by immunoSEQ multiplex PCR extended to 54 Vbeta and 13 Jbeta. TCRdb reanalysed the immunoSEQ multiplex PCR reads using MiXCR and keeps one entry per CDR3 protein. The data contain 150,000 to 200,000 distinct CDR3 sequences, roughly 95% of them singletons. From blood CD8+ and CD4+ T cells, TCR beta sequences were generated. Matched for age and sex, the controls were healthy donors. TEMRA cells were FACS-enriched, with CD8+ and CD4+ T cells isolated negatively.

The sample taken for sequencing was CD4+ T cells from PBMCs. This receptor was obtained from a human donor in good health. V usage is TRBV28 and J usage is TRBJ1-2; 7 bases match TRBD1. CDR3 protein: CASSDTGVYGYTF. The DNA of the CDR3 is TGTGCCAGCAGCGATACAGGGGTCTATGGCTACACCTTC.